This T cell receptor beta chain was retrieved from a study of shared clonotypes between healthy human individuals. The V gene's germline CDR1 is MGHDK and CDR2 SYGVNS. CDR3 size: 13 residues. V lost 1 base, J lost 9 bases, and 10 bases lay in between. A note on this clone: The target antigen is unknown.

In the original workflow: Junction-only sequences produced by ImmunoSEQ had no quality scores, so filtering differed. Sequencing was performed with immunoSEQ multiplex PCR; in TCRdb, only in-frame clones are kept and a portion is missing. From that table come the V and J calls and clone size; the DNA was used to work out D and trimming. Of roughly 1.4 million clones in the sample, approximately 98.5% were seen once. Findings of the study overall: Apart from blood, nothing was sampled; tissue repertoires likely differ. The study drew on few donors, limiting represented genetic and exposure-history diversity.

The rearrangement links TRBV25-1 to TRBJ2-1, with D unclear. This TCR was recovered from a man aged 25 to 45 in good health. The sequenced sample was naive CD4+ T cells sorted from blood. Subset specified: CD45RA+ positively selected. The CDR3 loop reads CASSEFPAPEQFF. The CDR3 nucleotides read TGTGCCAGCAGTGAATTTCCCGCCCCTGAGCAGTTCTTC.